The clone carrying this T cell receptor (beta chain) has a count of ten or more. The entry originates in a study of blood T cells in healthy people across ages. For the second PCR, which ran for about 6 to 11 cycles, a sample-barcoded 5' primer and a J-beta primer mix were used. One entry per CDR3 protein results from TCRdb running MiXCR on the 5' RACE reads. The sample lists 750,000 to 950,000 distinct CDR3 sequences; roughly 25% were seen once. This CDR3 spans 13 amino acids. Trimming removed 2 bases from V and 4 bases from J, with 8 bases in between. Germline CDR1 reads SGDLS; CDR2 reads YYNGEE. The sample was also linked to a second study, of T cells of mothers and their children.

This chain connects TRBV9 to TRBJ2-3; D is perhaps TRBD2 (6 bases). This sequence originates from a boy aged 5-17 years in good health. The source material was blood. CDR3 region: CASSVGGPDTQYF. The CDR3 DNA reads TGTGCCAGCAGCGTGGGAGGACCAGATACGCAGTATTTT.